This T cell receptor beta chain was sequenced during a study of blood T cell repertoires in COVID-19. Whole-study context: PBMCs, B-cell-depleted T cells, or T cells were the source of the cDNA or gDNA that made up the material.

Enrolled during active infection, Seattle patients were then followed longitudinally. Some clones are missing from TCRdb's copy, which holds only in-frame ones; the method was immunoSEQ multiplex PCR. The sample yields 300,000 to 350,000 clones, 88% seen once. The CDR3 is made up of 14 amino acids. The V and J ends lost 8 bases and 3 bases respectively, with 14 bases between them. Germline V gives CDR1 MNHEY, CDR2 SVGAGI. This clone occurred a few times. The source is a woman in her twenties or thirties with COVID-19, enrolled during active disease. The sequencing sample was made of peripheral blood. This chain links TRBV6-5 with TRBJ1-5; TRBD1 is a possible D gene (6 bases). The CDR3 DNA sequence: TGTGCCAGCGGCCTTGGACAGACCAATCAGCCCCAGCATTTT. It specifies CASGLGQTNQPQHF.